This T cell receptor (beta chain) was recovered during a study of cytomegalovirus exposure and HLA in healthy donors. About the study: Early release data held 80 million to 100 million unique TCRs from HLA-typed donors.

Findings of the study overall: Diagnosis of cytomegalovirus status made by the classifier reportedly showed high specificity and sensitivity. The authors reported that TCR beta sequences could predict HLA-A and HLA-B alleles. These predictions were accurate for most subjects in the first cohort.

PCR was performed using 60 Vbeta and 13 Jbeta primers. The protocol was immunoSEQ multiplex PCR, while the TCRdb copy is restricted to in-frame clones and leaves out a portion. Here the sample spans 110,000 or so clones, around 77% being singletons. This CDR3 is 16 amino acids long. Per germline, CDR1 KGHSH and CDR2 LQKENI. Trimming stripped 5 bases from V and 2 bases from J, with 16 bases between. This clone has a single count. Antigen: not known. Sequencing was performed on PBMCs. This receptor was identified in a man aged 18 to 35 in good health and CMV-seropositive. The chain is built from TRBV18 and TRBJ1-5; weak D call: TRBD1 (6 bases). The CDR3 bases are TGTGCCAGCTCAAATTATACAGGGAGCGGCAATCAGCCCCAGCATTTT. Amino acids: CASSNYTGSGNQPQHF. The entire variable domain, with the rest obtained from reference TRBV18 and TRBJ1-5, is as follows: NAGVMQNPRHLVRRRGQEARLRCSPMKGHSHVYWYRQLPEEGLKFMVYLQKENIIDESGMPKERFSAEFPKEGPSILRIQQVVRGDSAAYFCASSNYTGSGNQPQHFGDGTRLSIL.